The 30 T cell receptor beta chains in this list originate from one sample, sequenced in a study of shared clonotypes between healthy human individuals. Measured with immunoSEQ multiplex PCR; TCRdb has only the in-frame clones, and not every one. This sample has about 480,000 clones, with 75% to 80% found just once. The sequenced sample consisted of PBMCs. Source of these receptors: a middle-aged woman in good health. Some clones in this sample may be carry-over from other donors' samples.

In its sample, this clone was seen a few times. The chain joins TRBV6-1 to TRBJ2-5, with D perhaps being TRBD1 or TRBD2 (5 bases each). The V end lost 3 bases, the J end lost 3 bases, and 8 bases lay between the germline ends. CDR3 length: 13 residues. Germline V gene lookup returns CDR1 MNHNS and CDR2 SASEGT. CDR3 region: CASSEGREETQYF. DNA for the CDR3: TGTGCCAGCAGTGAGGGACGGGAAGAGACCCAGTACTTC.

The rearrangement joins TRBV7-9 to TRBJ2-1; 9 bases are shared with TRBD2. Germline V CDR1 and CDR2: SEHNR, FQNEAQ (reference sequence). CDR3 size: 16 residues. Trimming cost V 1 base and J 5 bases; bases outside gene matches: 6. The CDR3 sequence is CASSLGAGGPHNEQFF. DNA for the CDR3: TGTGCCAGCAGCTTAGGGGCGGGAGGGCCCCACAATGAGCAGTTCTTC.

This clone was picked up a small number of times. The gene calls are TRBV4-1 and TRBJ2-1; 7 bases map to TRBD1. With V trimmed by 2 bases and J by 0 bases, 13 bases remained unmatched. Germline CDR1 is MGHRA and CDR2 is YSYEKL. This CDR3 comprises 19 residues. The CDR3 region is CASSQTHPPDRSSYNEQFF. In DNA, the CDR3 is TGCGCCAGCAGCCAAACACACCCCCCGGACAGGAGCTCCTACAATGAGCAGTTCTTC.

The chain links TRBV7-3 to TRBJ2-1, with 8 positions matching TRBD2. The V segment lost 4 bases and the J segment 8 bases; nucleotides outside the gene matches: 10. Germline V gene sequence: CDR1 SGHTA, CDR2 FQGTGA. The CDR3 runs 15 residues. Here the CDR3 reads CASSWTSGSEYEQFF. CDR3 sequence (DNA): TGTGCCAGCAGCTGGACGAGCGGGAGTGAGTATGAGCAGTTCTTC.

V usage is TRBV18 and J usage is TRBJ2-2; D is ambiguous. Germline CDR1 KGHSH, CDR2 LQKENI. Trimming took off 0 bases at V and 3 bases at J, with 8 bases between the two ends. The CDR3 consists of 15 residues. The CDR3 DNA reads as TGTGCCAGCTCACCACCTGGGTTGGACACCGGGGAGCTGTTTTTT. The encoded protein is CASSPPGLDTGELFF.

This sequence joins TRBV27 and TRBJ1-1; TRBD1 agrees at 8 bases. CDR3 length: 14 residues. CDR1 is MNHEY and CDR2 is SMNVEV in the germline V gene (reference sequence). Unmatched junction bases numbered 9, after V lost 6 bases and J lost 6 bases. CDR3 sequence reads: CASSPLGQVSEAFF. Written as DNA, the CDR3 is TGTGCCAGCAGCCCCTTGGGACAGGTCTCTGAAGCTTTCTTT.

The chain couples TRBV2 to TRBJ1-2; D call uncertain. This CDR3 spans 14 amino acids. Germline V gene data show CDR1 as SNHLY and CDR2 as FYNNEI. V lost 6 bases, J lost 4 bases, and 15 bases lay in between. CDR3 in DNA: TGTGCCAGCAGCCAGCGGACTGGAGGCTATGGCTACACCTTC. Its translation is CASSQRTGGYGYTF.

This clone was counted a single time. The J gene is TRBJ2-1, the V gene TRBV5-4; D might be TRBD2 (7 bases). The CDR3 covers 16 residues. Germline assignment: CDR1 SGHNT and CDR2 YYREEE (reference sequence). Trimming pared 4 bases from V and 3 bases from J, leaving 17 bases between. CDR3 in amino acids: CASSPSLADSYNEQFF. DNA of the CDR3: TGTGCCAGCAGCCCGTCTCTAGCGGACAGCTACAATGAGCAGTTCTTC. The full variable domain, in which reference TRBV5-4 and TRBJ2-1 provide the parts outside the CDR3, is ETGVTQSPTHLIKTRGQQVTLRCSSQSGHNTVSWYQQALGQGPQFIFQYYREEENGRGNFPPRFSGLQFPNYSSELNVNALELDDSALYLCASSPSLADSYNEQFFGPGTRLTVL.

J is TRBJ1-3 and V is TRBV10-3; the D is unclear. CDR1 is ENHRY and CDR2 is SYGVKD in the germline V gene. The CDR3 length is 12 residues. Trimming took 10 bases from V and 4 from J, leaving 11 bases between them. The CDR3 nucleotides read TGTGCCAGTGAAGGAGGAGGAAACACCATATATTTT. It encodes CASEGGGNTIYF.

The genes are TRBV7-2 and TRBJ1-2; 8 bases are shared with TRBD1. CDR3 length: 13 amino acids. Germline V gene lookup returns CDR1 SGHTA and CDR2 FQGNSA. V was pared by 4 bases and J by 8 bases, with 6 bases of the junction left unmatched. In DNA form, the CDR3 reads TGTGCCAGCAGCTCCCAGGGGGCGCGAGGCTACACCTTC. The encoded protein is CASSSQGARGYTF.

Regarding this clone: At one end the junction does not follow the germline gene, possibly because of a read error. Within the sample, other DNA sequences also encode this same CDR3. As DNA, the CDR3 is TGCGCCAGCAGCTTAGCGACCAGGGGGTTGGGTGGCTACACCTTC. Protein sequence: CASSLATRGLGGYTF. V gene TRBV7-2 combines with J gene TRBJ1-2, with 7 bases identical to TRBD1. The V gene's germline CDR1 is SGHTA and CDR2 FQGNSA. This CDR3 contains 15 residues.

The chain recombines TRBV2 with TRBJ1-1; 7 bases map to TRBD1. In germline, CDR1 is SNHLY, CDR2 FYNNEI. Unmatched junction bases numbered 5, after V lost 4 bases and J lost 0 bases. The CDR3 runs 15 residues. The CDR3 here is CASSGQGQLNTEAFF. In DNA form, the CDR3 reads TGTGCCAGCAGTGGGCAGGGACAGTTGAACACTGAAGCTTTCTTT. Based on the CDR3 plus reference TRBV2 and TRBJ1-1, the full variable domain is EPEVTQTPSHQVTQMGQEVILRCVPISNHLYFYWYRQILGQKVEFLVSFYNNEISEKSEIFDDQFSVERPDGSNFTLKIRSTKLEDSAMYFCASSGQGQLNTEAFFGQGTRLTVV.

This clone appeared a single time. The V and J genes are TRBV6-5 and TRBJ2-7; D may be TRBD2 (5 bases). The length of the CDR3 is 14 residues. In germline, CDR1 is MNHEY, CDR2 SVGAGI. V lost 4 bases, J lost 1 base, and 11 bases lay in between. DNA of the CDR3: TGTGCCAGCAGTTCAACGACGGGGTCCTACGAGCAGTACTTC. Its protein is CASSSTTGSYEQYF.

This chain uses TRBV10-1 with TRBJ2-2, with 10 bases identical to TRBD2. Germline lookup yields CDR1 WNHNN and CDR2 SYGVQD (reference sequence). The J segment lost 0 bases and the V segment lost 4 bases, leaving 8 bases of the junction unmatched. The CDR3 is made up of 18 amino acids. Here the CDR3 reads CASSAKEGLAANTGELFF. CDR3 coding DNA: TGCGCCAGCAGTGCAAAAGAAGGACTAGCGGCGAACACCGGGGAGCTGTTTTTT.

V is TRBV6-1 and J is TRBJ1-1, with unresolved D. The V gene's germline CDR1 is MNHNS and CDR2 SASEGT. The CDR3 spans 10 residues. V shed 6 bases and J shed 4 bases, with 3 bases lying between them. The CDR3 region is CASRATEAFF. CDR3 DNA sequence: TGTGCCAGCAGGGCCACTGAAGCTTTCTTT.

The sample holds a few counts of this clone. At one of its ends the junction is not consistent with the germline gene, which may arise from a read error. V gene TRBV6-6 combines with J gene TRBJ1-2; D unresolved. The CDR3 consists of 13 residues. Per germline, CDR1 MNHNY and CDR2 SVGAGI (reference sequence). The DNA for the CDR3 is TGTGCCAGTGGACCGGGAGGTAACAATGGCTACACCTTC. Translating it yields CASGPGGNNGYTF.

This clone was found a few times. The V call is TRBV7-2, the J call TRBJ2-1, with 10 nucleotides matching TRBD2. CDR1 SGHTA and CDR2 FQGNSA come from the germline V gene. There are 15 residues in the CDR3. J was trimmed by 6 bases and V by 2 bases; bases with no gene match: 4. The CDR3 sequence: CASSLKREGANEQFF. CDR3 nucleotides: TGTGCCAGCAGCTTAAAGCGGGAGGGAGCCAATGAGCAGTTCTTC.

V is TRBV6-5 and J is TRBJ1-2; D perhaps matches TRBD1 (6 bases). Trimming shortened V by 2 bases and J by 4 bases, and 11 bases separated the two germline ends. In germline, CDR1 is MNHEY, CDR2 SVGAGI. The CDR3 length is 14 residues. CDR3 sequence: CASSYGSRGYGYTF. The CDR3 region has the DNA TGTGCCAGCAGTTACGGCAGCAGGGGCTATGGCTACACCTTC.

The rearrangement joins TRBV5-1 to TRBJ2-5; 9 bases are shared with TRBD2. J was trimmed by 3 bases and V by 7 bases; bases with no gene match: 10. This CDR3 region has 15 residues. Germline loops: CDR1 SGHRS, CDR2 YFSETQ. The CDR3 DNA is TGCGCCAGCCCCAGCGGGAGGCCGGGAGAAGAGACCCAGTACTTC. Protein: CASPSGRPGEETQYF.

The chain employs TRBV10-3 and TRBJ2-7; 12 nucleotides align to TRBD1. V shed 6 bases and J 5 bases; nucleotides not matched to a gene: 5. The CDR3 contains 14 residues. Germline CDR1 ENHRY, CDR2 SYGVKD. This CDR3 is CAIRPGQGAHEQYF. CDR3 coding DNA: TGTGCCATCAGACCGGGACAGGGGGCCCACGAGCAGTACTTC.

This chain uses TRBV9 with TRBJ2-1, with D hard to call. Germline V gene sequence: CDR1 SGDLS, CDR2 YYNGEE. The CDR3 sequence is 18 residues long. The V and J ends lost 4 bases and 0 bases respectively, with 20 bases between them. The CDR3 region is CASSFQVPAMSSYNEQFF. DNA of the CDR3: TGTGCCAGCAGCTTCCAGGTGCCAGCGATGAGCTCCTACAATGAGCAGTTCTTC.

The chain joins TRBV15 to TRBJ2-7; possible D gene TRBD2, 5 bases. Germline V gives CDR1 LNHNV, CDR2 YYDKDF (reference sequence). Trimming left V 0 bases short and J 2 bases short, with 8 bases between. The CDR3 sequence is 14 residues long. The CDR3 DNA follows: TGTGCCACCAGCAGAGAGAGAGGGACCTACGAGCAGTACTTC. Its translation: CATSRERGTYEQYF.

The V call is TRBV9, the J call TRBJ2-3; D gene uncertain. Germline V gene lookup returns CDR1 SGDLS and CDR2 YYNGEE. Trimming stripped 4 bases from V and 1 base from J, with 22 bases between. This CDR3 is built from 18 residues. In nucleotides, the CDR3 is TGTGCCAGCAGCAAACGCAAGACCCTTGTAGTTGGCACAGATACGCAGTATTTT. Translating gives CASSKRKTLVVGTDTQYF.

This chain connects TRBV19 to TRBJ2-4; D is perhaps TRBD2 (7 bases). The germline V gene has CDR1 LNHDA and CDR2 SQIVND (reference sequence). With 4 bases removed from V and 0 bases from J, the gap between germline ends came to 16 bases. This CDR3 spans 17 amino acids. CDR3 sequence reads: CASSTSGTSIAKNIQYF. CDR3 bases: TGTGCCAGTAGTACAAGCGGGACAAGTATAGCCAAAAACATTCAGTACTTC.

V and J are TRBV11-2 and TRBJ2-1, with 8 bases fitting TRBD1. Germline trimming cut 4 bases from V and 8 bases from J; bases unmatched to any gene: 13. Germline-derived CDR1 and CDR2 are SGHAT and FQNNGV. The length of the CDR3 is 16 residues. The CDR3 is CASSSTRGPQPHEQFF. CDR3 in DNA: TGTGCCAGCAGCTCGACCAGGGGGCCTCAACCTCATGAGCAGTTCTTC.

In regard to this clone: Within the sample, other DNA sequences also encode this same CDR3. The CDR3 DNA reads as TGTGCCAGCAGCTTTTATGGCCAACAGGGTGGGAAACTGTTTTTT. Protein sequence: CASSFYGQQGGKLFF. The V call is TRBV5-6, the J call TRBJ1-4; a weak D match, TRBD1 (6 bases). Germline CDR1 reads SGHDT; CDR2 reads YYEEEE. CDR3 size: 15 residues. Deletions cut 2 bases from V and 11 bases from J, with 19 bases between.

The V and J genes are TRBV19 and TRBJ2-7; no firm D call. Germline V gives CDR1 LNHDA, CDR2 SQIVND (reference sequence). V was pared by 5 bases and J by 4 bases, with 15 bases between. The CDR3 spans 14 residues. CDR3 nucleotides: TGTGCCAGTAGTCCCCAGGCCCTGGGTTACGAGCAGTACTTC. It encodes CASSPQALGYEQYF.

V gene TRBV7-6 combines with J gene TRBJ1-5; D gene unclear. In germline, CDR1 is SGHVS, CDR2 FNYEAQ. Trimming shortened V by 1 base and J by 10 bases, and 11 bases separated the two germline ends. The CDR3 runs to 13 residues. CDR3 nucleotides: TGTGCCAGCAGCTTAGAAGGGCAGTTACCCCAGCATTTT. It yields the protein CASSLEGQLPQHF.

This clone was detected only a few times. The chain's CDR3 is CASSREGVSYNEQFF. The CDR3 DNA is TGTGCCAGCAGCAGGGAGGGAGTTAGCTACAATGAGCAGTTCTTC. The genes are TRBV7-2 and TRBJ2-1; 7 bases agree with TRBD2. Trimming took 5 bases from V and 3 from J; bases not matched to a gene: 7. Germline assignment: CDR1 SGHTA and CDR2 FQGNSA. This CDR3 spans 15 amino acids.

This clone was seen once. This chain uses TRBV28 with TRBJ1-5; 8 positions match TRBD1. The CDR3 contains 16 residues. Germline CDR1 reads MDHEN; CDR2 reads SYDVKM. J was trimmed by 9 bases and V by 1 base; bases with no gene match: 11. The CDR3 is CASSLFTGGAWRPQHF. In nucleotides, the CDR3 is TGTGCCAGCAGTTTATTTACAGGGGGTGCCTGGAGGCCCCAGCATTTT.